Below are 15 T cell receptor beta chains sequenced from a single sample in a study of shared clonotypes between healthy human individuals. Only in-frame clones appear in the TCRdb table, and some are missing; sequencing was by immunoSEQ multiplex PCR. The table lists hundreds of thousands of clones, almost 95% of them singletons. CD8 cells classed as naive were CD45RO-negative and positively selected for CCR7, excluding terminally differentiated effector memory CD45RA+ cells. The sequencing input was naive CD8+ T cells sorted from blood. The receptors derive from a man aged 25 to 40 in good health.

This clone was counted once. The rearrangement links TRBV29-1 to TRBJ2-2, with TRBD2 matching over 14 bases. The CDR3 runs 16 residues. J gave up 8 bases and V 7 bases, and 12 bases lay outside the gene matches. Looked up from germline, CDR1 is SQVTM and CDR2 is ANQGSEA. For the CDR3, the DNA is TGCAGCGCTCCGCTTCGACTAGCGGGAGGGAGGGGGGAGCTGTTTTTT. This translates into CSAPLRLAGGRGELFF.

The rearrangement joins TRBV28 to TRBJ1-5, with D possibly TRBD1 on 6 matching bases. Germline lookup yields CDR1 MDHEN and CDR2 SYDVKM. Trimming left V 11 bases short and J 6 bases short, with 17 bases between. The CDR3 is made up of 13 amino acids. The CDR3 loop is CAAQQGLSQPQHF. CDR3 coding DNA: TGTGCCGCGCAACAGGGATTAAGTCAGCCCCAGCATTTT.

The CDR3 is CASSPGLAGGDTQYF. The DNA for the CDR3 is TGCGCCAGCAGTCCTGGACTAGCGGGAGGGGATACGCAGTATTTT. The rearrangement links TRBV10-1 to TRBJ2-3, with TRBD2 identical over 15 bases. CDR1 is WNHNN, CDR2 SYGVQD, per germline (reference sequence). V lost 5 bases and J lost 6; bases outside the gene matches: 3. The CDR3 runs 15 residues.

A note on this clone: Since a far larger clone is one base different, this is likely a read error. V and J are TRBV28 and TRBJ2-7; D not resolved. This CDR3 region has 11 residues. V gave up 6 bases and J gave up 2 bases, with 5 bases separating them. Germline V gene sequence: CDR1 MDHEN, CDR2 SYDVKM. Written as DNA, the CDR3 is TGTGCCAGCAGATTAACCTACGAGCAGTACTTC. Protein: CASRLTYEQYF.

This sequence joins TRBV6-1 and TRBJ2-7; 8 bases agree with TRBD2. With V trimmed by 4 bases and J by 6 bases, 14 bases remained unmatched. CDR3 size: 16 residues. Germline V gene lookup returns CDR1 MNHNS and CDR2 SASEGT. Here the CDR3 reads CASSAHGAAGVSEQYF. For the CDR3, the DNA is TGTGCCAGCAGTGCCCATGGGGCAGCGGGAGTCTCCGAGCAGTACTTC.

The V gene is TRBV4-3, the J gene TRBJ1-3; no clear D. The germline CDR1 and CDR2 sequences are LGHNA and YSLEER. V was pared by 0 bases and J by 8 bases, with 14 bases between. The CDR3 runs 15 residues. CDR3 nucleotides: TGCGCCAGCAGCCAAGAAGGCAGCGCATGGGACACCATATATTTT. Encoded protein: CASSQEGSAWDTIYF.

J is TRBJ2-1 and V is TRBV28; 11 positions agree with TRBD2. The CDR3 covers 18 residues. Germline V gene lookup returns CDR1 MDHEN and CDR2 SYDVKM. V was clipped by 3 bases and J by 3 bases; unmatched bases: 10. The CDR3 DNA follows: TGTGCCAGCAGTTTCGGGGGGCTAGCGGGAGGTTACTACAATGAGCAGTTCTTC. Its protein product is CASSFGGLAGGYYNEQFF.

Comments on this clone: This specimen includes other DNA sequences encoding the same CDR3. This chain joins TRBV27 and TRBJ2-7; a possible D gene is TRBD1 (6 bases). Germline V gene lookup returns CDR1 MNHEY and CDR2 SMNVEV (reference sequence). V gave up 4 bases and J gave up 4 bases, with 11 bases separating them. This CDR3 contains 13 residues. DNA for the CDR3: TGTGCCAGCAGTTCAGGGGTTTCTTACGAGCAGTACTTC. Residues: CASSSGVSYEQYF.

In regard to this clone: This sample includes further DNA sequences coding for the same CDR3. CDR3 residues: CASSLNEQFF. In nucleotides, the CDR3 is TGTGCCAGCAGTTTGAATGAGCAGTTCTTC. The chain has TRBV28 and TRBJ2-1; D is ambiguous. CDR1 and CDR2 (germline): MDHEN, SYDVKM. The CDR3 loop spans 10 amino acids. Trimming took 3 bases from V and 7 from J, leaving 1 base between them.

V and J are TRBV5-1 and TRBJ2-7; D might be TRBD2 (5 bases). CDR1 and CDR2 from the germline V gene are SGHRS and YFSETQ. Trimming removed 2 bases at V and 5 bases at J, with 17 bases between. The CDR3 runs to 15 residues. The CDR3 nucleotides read TGCGCCAGCAGCTTAGGGAGCGGCGGTCAAAACGAGCAGTACTTC. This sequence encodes CASSLGSGGQNEQYF.

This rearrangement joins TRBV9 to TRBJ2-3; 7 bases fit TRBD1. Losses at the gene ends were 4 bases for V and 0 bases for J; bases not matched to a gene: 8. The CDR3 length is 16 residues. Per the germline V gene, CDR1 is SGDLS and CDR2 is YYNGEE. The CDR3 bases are TGTGCCAGCAGCCCAAGGACAGGTACTAGCACAGATACGCAGTATTTT. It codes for CASSPRTGTSTDTQYF.

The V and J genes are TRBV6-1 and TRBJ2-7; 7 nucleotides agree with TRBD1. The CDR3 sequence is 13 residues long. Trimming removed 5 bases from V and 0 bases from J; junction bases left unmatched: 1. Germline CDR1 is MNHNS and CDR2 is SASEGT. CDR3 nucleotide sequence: TGTGCCAGCAGTCACAGGGGCTCCTACGAGCAGTACTTC. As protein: CASSHRGSYEQYF.

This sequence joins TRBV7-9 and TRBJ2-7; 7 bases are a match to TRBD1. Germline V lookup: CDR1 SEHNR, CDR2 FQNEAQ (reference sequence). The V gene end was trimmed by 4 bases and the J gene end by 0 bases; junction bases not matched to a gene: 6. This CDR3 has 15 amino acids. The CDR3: CASSSPTGPSYEQYF. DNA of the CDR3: TGTGCCAGCAGCTCCCCGACAGGGCCCTCCTACGAGCAGTACTTC.

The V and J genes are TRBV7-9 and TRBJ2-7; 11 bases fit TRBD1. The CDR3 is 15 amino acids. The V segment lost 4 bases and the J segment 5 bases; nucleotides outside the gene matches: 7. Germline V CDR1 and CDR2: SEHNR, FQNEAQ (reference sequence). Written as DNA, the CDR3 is TGTGCCAGCAGCTCGGCAGGGACAGGGGGACACGAGCAGTACTTC. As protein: CASSSAGTGGHEQYF.

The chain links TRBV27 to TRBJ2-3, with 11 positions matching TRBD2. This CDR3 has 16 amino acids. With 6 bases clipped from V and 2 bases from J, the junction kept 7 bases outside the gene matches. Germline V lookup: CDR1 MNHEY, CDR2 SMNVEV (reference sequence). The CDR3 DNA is TGTGCCAGCAGGGCGCTTAGCGGGAGGGCCACAGATACGCAGTATTTT. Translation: CASRALSGRATDTQYF.